The entry below describes one T cell receptor (beta chain). The data stem from a study of a mutant IDH1 vaccine in newly diagnosed glioma. Study context: Therapy received beforehand was radiotherapy, temozolomide, or both, with most patients given both.

In germline, CDR1 is LNHNV, CDR2 YYDKDF (reference sequence). There are 12 residues in the CDR3. Trimming cost V 0 bases and J 8 bases, with 7 bases left between them. TCRdb's table, derived via immunoSEQ multiplex PCR, lists solely in-frame clones and lacks some. The top ten hold 0.5% to 0.6% of the sample, which has 98,000 or so clones, roughly 90% seen once. Stated time point: baseline, week 1 (first vaccination visit). The treatment was: pre-vaccination baseline after standard-of-care therapy. Here the sequenced sample was PBMCs, taken from a glioma patient treated with radiotherapy, temozolomide or both. The genes are TRBV15 and TRBJ1-2; no definite D call. The TCR originated in a woman aged 50 to 60 with glioma. The DNA of the CDR3 is TGTGCCACCAGCAGAGAGGCTGGAGGCTACACCTTC. It is translated as CATSREAGGYTF.